The next 20 T cell receptor beta chains were all read from a single sample in a study of OX40 agonist ivuxolimab in advanced cancers. Library preparation was by the immunoSEQ multiplex PCR assay. TCRdb holds this immuneACCESS table with in-frame rearrangements only. Some clones are missing; in checked studies, unresolved V genes explain under half, and the rest has no known cause. The sample table lists some 61,000 clones, roughly 73% of them with a count of one. The ten top clones hold more than 1.5% of the sample. This sample comprised CD4+ or CD8+ T cells sorted from blood, obtained in a trial of the OX40 agonist ivuxolimab. These receptors all stem from an adult with an advanced solid tumor such as melanoma, head and neck, liver or kidney cancer.

V gene TRBV15 combines with J gene TRBJ2-5; D may match TRBD1 or TRBD2 (5 bases each). The CDR3 runs 16 residues. Trimming removed 3 bases from V and 1 base from J, with 15 bases in between. Germline V lookup: CDR1 LNHNV, CDR2 YYDKDF (reference sequence). CDR3 region: CATSSRRGSAQETQYF. The DNA for the CDR3 is TGTGCCACCAGCAGCCGCCGGGGCAGCGCCCAAGAGACCCAGTACTTC.

The chain is built from TRBV15 and TRBJ1-2; weak D call: TRBD1 (6 bases). CDR1 is LNHNV, CDR2 YYDKDF, per germline (reference sequence). Trimming took 0 bases from V and 5 from J, leaving 13 bases between them. The CDR3 extends over 15 amino acids. CDR3 nucleotides: TGTGCCACCAGCAGAGATTGGAACAGGGCTTATGGCTACACCTTC. Its translation: CATSRDWNRAYGYTF.

The rearrangement joins TRBV10-3 to TRBJ1-1; TRBD1 is a possible D gene (5 bases). Germline V gene sequence: CDR1 ENHRY, CDR2 SYGVKD. The V and J ends lost 5 bases and 1 base respectively, with 8 bases between them. The CDR3 has 13 amino acids. The CDR3 loop reads CAISSGTNTEAFF. The CDR3 nucleotides are TGTGCCATCAGTTCCGGGACGAACACTGAAGCTTTCTTT.

The chain is built from TRBV7-3 and TRBJ2-7; D is unclear. Trimming stripped 2 bases from V and 6 bases from J, with 11 bases between. The CDR3 totals 13 residues. Germline values: CDR1 SGHTA, CDR2 FQGTGA. CDR3: CASSLVFNSEQYF. Here the CDR3 DNA reads TGTGCCAGCAGCTTAGTCTTTAACTCCGAGCAGTACTTC.

This clone is a singleton in its sample. This chain links TRBV7-2 with TRBJ2-5; a weak D match, TRBD2 (5 bases). Germline values: CDR1 SGHTA, CDR2 FQGNSA. Trimming took off 1 base at V and 5 bases at J, with 8 bases between the two ends. The CDR3 loop spans 13 amino acids. As DNA, the CDR3 is TGTGCCAGCAGCTTAGGGCTAGCTGAGACCCAGTACTTC. It is translated as CASSLGLAETQYF.

This clone was observed a few times. This chain connects TRBV6-6 to TRBJ2-5; 7 nucleotides match TRBD2. Germline V gene lookup returns CDR1 MNHNY and CDR2 SVGAGI (reference sequence). The CDR3 runs to 14 residues. V shed 2 bases and J 0 bases; nucleotides not matched to a gene: 0. The CDR3 nucleotides read TGTGCCAGCAGTTACGGGGGGGACCAAGAGACCCAGTACTTC. Its translation: CASSYGGDQETQYF.

The chain employs TRBV7-6 and TRBJ2-7, with D possibly matching TRBD1 (5 bases). There are 13 residues in the CDR3. V gave up 3 bases and J gave up 7 bases, with 13 bases separating them. Germline V gene lookup returns CDR1 SGHVS and CDR2 FNYEAQ. CDR3 in amino acids: CASSFSAGWEQYF. DNA for the CDR3: TGTGCCAGCAGCTTCTCGGCAGGGTGGGAGCAGTACTTC.

In regard to this clone: A read error may explain this, as a much larger clone is one base away. The genes are TRBV9 and TRBJ2-7; the D gene is possibly TRBD2 (5 bases). Per germline, CDR1 SGDLS and CDR2 YYNGEE. The CDR3 extends over 13 amino acids. Trimming pared 5 bases from V and 9 bases from J, leaving 18 bases between. CDR3 region: CASSLMTDSWQYF. CDR3 in DNA: TGTGCCAGCAGTCTAATGACGGACTCGTGGCAGTACTTC.

The chain couples TRBV7-8 to TRBJ2-2; 8 bases line up with TRBD2. J gave up 4 bases and V 4 bases, and 8 bases lay outside the gene matches. The CDR3 extends over 16 amino acids. Germline CDR1 is SGHVS and CDR2 is FQNEAQ. As DNA, the CDR3 is TGTGCCAGCAGCTCTTCGGCGGGGGGAGGCACCGGGGAGCTGTTTTTT. Encoded protein: CASSSSAGGGTGELFF. The complete variable domain, with remaining parts taken from reference TRBV7-8 and TRBJ2-2, reads GAGVSQSPRYKVAKRGQDVALRCDPISGHVSLFWYQQALGQGPEFLTYFQNEAQLDKSGLPSDRFFAERPEGSVSTLKIQRTQQEDSAVYLCASSSSAGGGTGELFFGEGSRLTVL.

This chain joins TRBV27 and TRBJ2-2; TRBD2 is a possible D gene (5 bases). The germline V and J ends were trimmed by 4 bases and 4 bases, with 13 bases remaining between them. Germline CDR1 MNHEY, CDR2 SMNVEV (reference sequence). The CDR3 length is 15 residues. The CDR3 sequence: CASSSLGGGTGELFF. The CDR3 nucleotides read TGTGCCAGCAGTTCACTAGGTGGTGGCACCGGGGAGCTGTTTTTT.

This rearrangement joins TRBV30 to TRBJ1-1; D possibly corresponds to TRBD1 (6 bases). Germline CDR1 GTSNPN, CDR2 SVGIG (reference sequence). The CDR3 contains 19 residues. Trimming pared 3 bases from V and 3 bases from J, leaving 29 bases between. The DNA of the CDR3 is TGTGCCTGGAGCCGATCGATGGGGTTTGGCAGGGGAAGGGACACTGAAGCTTTCTTT. Its protein product is CAWSRSMGFGRGRDTEAFF. The whole variable domain, filled in from reference TRBV30 and TRBJ1-1, reads SQTIHQWPATLVQPVGSPLSLECTVEGTSNPNLYWYRQAAGRGLQLLFYSVGIGQISSEVPQNLSASRPQDRQFILSSKKLLLSDSGFYLCAWSRSMGFGRGRDTEAFFGQGTRLTVV.

The genes are TRBV7-9 and TRBJ1-1; possibly TRBD1 for D (5 bases). This CDR3 is 13 amino acids long. In germline, CDR1 is SEHNR, CDR2 FQNEAQ (reference sequence). V lost 7 bases to trimming and J lost 3 bases, with 12 bases between them. The CDR3 nucleotides are TGTGCCAGCATGCAGGGAGGGGACACTGAAGCTTTCTTT. Protein sequence: CASMQGGDTEAFF.

The chain is built from TRBV11-3 and TRBJ2-2; D is undetermined. This CDR3 is 13 amino acids long. From germline, CDR1 is SGHNT and CDR2 YENEEA. V was clipped by 2 bases and J by 5 bases, with 6 bases between them. The CDR3 nucleotides read TGTGCCAGCAGCTTAATAATAACCGGGGAGCTGTTTTTT. Protein product: CASSLIITGELFF.

In its sample, this clone was seen a few times. The V and J genes are TRBV9 and TRBJ2-6; D is possibly TRBD2 (5 bases). CDR1 SGDLS and CDR2 YYNGEE come from the germline V gene. V lost 1 base to trimming and J lost 1 base, with 6 bases between them. The CDR3 covers 15 residues. CDR3 sequence reads: CASSVRGSGANVLTF. The CDR3 DNA is TGTGCCAGCAGCGTACGGGGTTCTGGGGCCAACGTCCTGACTTTC.

The chain carries TRBV6-5 and TRBJ2-3; maybe TRBD2 (6 bases). The V and J ends lost 4 bases and 4 bases respectively, with 15 bases between them. This CDR3 contains 15 residues. CDR1 and CDR2 from the germline V gene are MNHEY and SVGAGI. The CDR3 nucleotides read TGTGCCAGCAGTTCCGATCCGGGAGTGTCAGATACGCAGTATTTT. Translation gives CASSSDPGVSDTQYF.

The gene calls are TRBV11-2 and TRBJ1-2; D is undetermined. The CDR3 has 14 residues. Trimming cost V 5 bases and J 8 bases, with 18 bases left between them. Germline V CDR1 and CDR2: SGHAT, FQNNGV. CDR3 DNA sequence: TGTGCCAGCAGCGTTTATACCTCTACTAGCGGCTACACCTTC. Translated: CASSVYTSTSGYTF.

The rearrangement joins TRBV12-5 to TRBJ2-3; no clear D. Germline-derived CDR1 and CDR2 are LGHNT and FRNRAP. The CDR3 loop spans 14 amino acids. The V gene lost 1 base and the J gene lost 6 bases, with 11 bases spanning the gap. The chain's CDR3 is CASGLGDVQDTQYF. Here the CDR3 DNA reads TGTGCTAGTGGTTTGGGAGACGTACAGGATACGCAGTATTTT.

The chain has TRBV18 and TRBJ1-3; maybe TRBD1 (5 bases). Per germline, CDR1 KGHSH and CDR2 LQKENI. The CDR3 is 17 residues long. Between the trimmed V and J ends, which lost 4 bases and 2 bases, there was a span of 18 bases. CDR3 sequence (DNA): TGTGCCAGCTCACAGTATACAGCCAGGGAACCTGGAAACACCATATATTTT. Translation: CASSQYTAREPGNTIYF.

The chain has TRBV29-1 and TRBJ1-2, with D unclear. Germline lookup yields CDR1 SQVTM and CDR2 ANQGSEA. Trimming removed 1 base from V and 1 base from J, with 7 bases in between. The CDR3 is 13 residues long. The CDR3 region is CSVEVTRNYGYTF. The CDR3 DNA sequence: TGCAGCGTTGAAGTAACCCGTAACTATGGCTACACCTTC.

The V gene is TRBV7-9, the J gene TRBJ2-1, with TRBD2 matching 8 bases. V dropped 3 bases and J dropped 4; count of bases not matched to a gene: 5. The CDR3 totals 15 residues. Germline V lookup: CDR1 SEHNR, CDR2 FQNEAQ (reference sequence). This CDR3 reads CASSFSGTSYNEQFF. The CDR3, as DNA: TGTGCCAGCAGCTTCTCCGGGACTAGTTACAATGAGCAGTTCTTC.